This T cell receptor beta chain was profiled in a study of control samples from healthy donors and cancer patients. J was trimmed by 3 bases and V by 4 bases; bases with no gene match: 5. This CDR3 is built from 15 residues. Germline CDR1 and CDR2: MGHRA and YSYEKL. Clones were sequenced by immunoSEQ multiplex PCR, and TCRdb holds only the in-frame ones, with some missing. The top ten hold over 9.5% of the sample, which has approximately 58,000 clones, around 87% seen once. The sequenced sample was PBMCs. V gene TRBV4-1 combines with J gene TRBJ1-1; 10 positions agree with TRBD1. The clonotype originates from a woman in her fifties or sixties with lung cancer. CDR3 nucleotides: TGCGCCAGCAGCCCCGGACAGGGGGGTCACACTGAAGCTTTCTTT. It yields the protein CASSPGQGGHTEAFF.